This TCR beta chain was sequenced for a study of blood T cells in healthy people across ages. This clonotype was seen a few times. Antigen specificity is unknown. Study outcomes and limitations: Long-lived and aged donors differed, with more naive CD4+ cells and higher diversity in the long-lived.

The CDR3 has 15 amino acids. J gave up 5 bases and V 5 bases, and 9 bases lay outside the gene matches. The germline V gene encodes CDR1 KGHSH and CDR2 LQKENI. Alongside a J-beta primer mix, a sample-barcoded 5' primer served in a second PCR lasting about 7 to 12 cycles. Carrying 12 random nucleotides, a template-switch adaptor labeled each individual cDNA molecule. TCRdb re-called the 5' RACE reads through MiXCR, storing one row per CDR3 protein. The sample shows more than 1.4 million distinct CDR3 sequences, 42% of them seen only once. The chain joins TRBV18 to TRBJ2-3; the match to TRBD1 covers 8 bases. What was sequenced was blood. The clonotype originates from a woman aged 18-29 years in good health. DNA of the CDR3: TGTGCCAGCTCAACAAGACAGGGGAGCGGAGATACGCAGTATTTT. Protein: CASSTRQGSGDTQYF.